This passage covers 25 T cell receptor beta chains from one sample sequenced in a study of T cell clonotyping in hematopoietic cell transplantation. TCRdb's table, derived via immunoSEQ multiplex PCR, lists solely in-frame clones and lacks some. The sample has about 12,000 clones, roughly nine tenths seen once. What was sequenced was peripheral blood mononuclear cells. Every receptor here comes from a human donor who either received an allogeneic hematopoietic cell transplant for a myeloid malignancy or was a related donor (not recorded which). Some clones in this sample may be carry-over from other donors' samples.

The chain recombines TRBV5-1 with TRBJ1-1; D remains unclear. Trimming took 0 bases from V and 4 from J, leaving 7 bases between them. Germline V gives CDR1 SGHRS, CDR2 YFSETQ. The CDR3 extends over 13 amino acids. The CDR3 region is CASSLGSPTEAFF. The CDR3 coding sequence is TGCGCCAGCAGCTTGGGCAGCCCCACTGAAGCTTTCTTT.

The chain links TRBV14 to TRBJ2-7; the match to TRBD2 covers 8 bases. The junction had 6 bases not matched to a gene; V was cut back by 0 bases and J by 2 bases. Germline V lookup: CDR1 SGHDN, CDR2 FVKESK. This CDR3 has 16 amino acids. The CDR3 loop reads CASSQDGLAGTYEQYF. DNA for the CDR3: TGTGCCAGCAGCCAAGATGGGCTAGCGGGCACCTACGAGCAGTACTTC.

This clone showed up just once. The gene calls are TRBV11-1 and TRBJ2-7, with 8 bases lining up with TRBD2. J lost 5 bases, V lost 2 bases, and 14 bases had no gene match. The CDR3 is made up of 17 amino acids. Germline values: CDR1 SGHAT, CDR2 FQDESV (reference sequence). CDR3 region: CASSLLRSGGPLHEQYF. The DNA for the CDR3 is TGTGCCAGCAGCTTATTAAGAAGCGGGGGCCCTTTGCACGAGCAGTACTTC. Looking up the rest from reference TRBV11-1 and TRBJ2-7 gives the full variable domain: EAEVAQSPRYKITEKSQAVAFWCDPISGHATLYWYRQILGQGPELLVQFQDESVVDDSQLPKDRFSAERLKGVDSTLKIQPAELGDSAMYLCASSLLRSGGPLHEQYFGPGTRLTVT.

V usage is TRBV29-1 and J usage is TRBJ2-3; D uncertain. Between the trimmed V and J ends, which lost 4 bases and 3 bases, there was a span of 11 bases. The germline gives CDR1 SQVTM, CDR2 ANQGSEA. The CDR3 has 13 residues. The CDR3 DNA follows: TGCAGCGTTGCCCCAGATGTGACAGATACGCAGTATTTT. This codes for CSVAPDVTDTQYF.

V usage is TRBV6-6 and J usage is TRBJ1-4; D is ambiguous. Germline CDR1 reads MNHNY; CDR2 reads SVGAGI (reference sequence). This CDR3 is built from 15 residues. V gave up 2 bases and J gave up 4 bases, with 11 bases separating them. CDR3: CASSYEVEGNEKLFF. In DNA, the CDR3 is TGTGCCAGCAGTTACGAAGTCGAGGGTAATGAAAAACTGTTTTTT.

This clone is categorized as medium-sized. V gene TRBV18 combines with J gene TRBJ1-4, with TRBD1 as a possible D gene (5 bases). Germline CDR1 KGHSH, CDR2 LQKENI. Trimming pared 2 bases from V and 8 bases from J, leaving 12 bases between. CDR3 size: 14 residues. In DNA, the CDR3 is TGTGCCAGCTCACCATTCTGGACACTAGAAAAACTGTTTTTT. Protein: CASSPFWTLEKLFF.

A few counts support this clone. The chain links TRBV11-3 to TRBJ1-6, with D unresolved. The CDR3 is made up of 13 amino acids. Trimming cost V 3 bases and J 7 bases, with 7 bases left between them. Germline loops: CDR1 SGHNT, CDR2 YENEEA. CDR3: CASSLELNSPLHF. The CDR3 DNA reads as TGTGCCAGCAGCTTGGAGCTGAATTCACCCCTCCACTTT.

The CDR3 region is CASSLGLAGGNQETQYF. CDR3 bases: TGTGCCAGCAGCTTGGGACTAGCGGGGGGGAACCAAGAGACCCAGTACTTC. The chain carries TRBV7-2 and TRBJ2-5; 16 nucleotides match TRBD2. J was trimmed by 0 bases and V by 3 bases; bases with no gene match: 1. The CDR3 loop spans 17 amino acids. Germline V gene sequence: CDR1 SGHTA, CDR2 FQGNSA.

The CDR3 loop reads CASSLDLGEQYF. The CDR3 DNA sequence: TGTGCCAGCAGCTTAGATCTGGGGGAGCAGTACTTC. J is TRBJ2-7 and V is TRBV11-2; D remains ambiguous. Germline V gene sequence: CDR1 SGHAT, CDR2 FQNNGV. Between the trimmed V and J ends, which lost 0 bases and 7 bases, there was a span of 7 bases. The CDR3 runs to 12 residues.

The rearrangement links TRBV18 to TRBJ2-2, with D possibly called TRBD1 or TRBD2 (5 bases each). Looked up from germline, CDR1 is KGHSH and CDR2 is LQKENI. The CDR3 totals 15 residues. V was trimmed by 2 bases and J by 1 base, leaving 8 bases between them. The CDR3 sequence: CASSPGTENTGELFF. The CDR3 DNA reads TGTGCCAGCTCACCAGGGACCGAGAACACCGGGGAGCTGTTTTTT.

The gene calls are TRBV7-3 and TRBJ2-3; no clear D gene. This CDR3 has 15 amino acids. Germline V gene lookup returns CDR1 SGHTA and CDR2 FQGTGA. V was trimmed by 0 bases and J by 0 bases, leaving 7 bases between them. CDR3 nucleotides: TGTGCCAGCAGCTTAACCCCGGCTAGCACAGATACGCAGTATTTT. Protein sequence: CASSLTPASTDTQYF. The complete variable domain, with remaining parts taken from reference TRBV7-3 and TRBJ2-3, reads GAGVSQTPSNKVTEKGKYVELRCDPISGHTALYWYRQSLGQGPEFLIYFQGTGAADDSGLPNDRFFAVRPEGSVSTLKIQRTERGDSAVYLCASSLTPASTDTQYFGPGTRLTVL.

V usage is TRBV19 and J usage is TRBJ1-1, with TRBD1 identical over 8 bases. The CDR3 spans 14 residues. V was clipped by 6 bases and J by 5 bases; unmatched bases: 8. CDR1 and CDR2 from the germline V gene are LNHDA and SQIVND (reference sequence). CDR3 loop: CASRLDRVGTEAFF. CDR3 DNA sequence: TGTGCCAGTAGACTGGACAGGGTGGGGACTGAAGCTTTCTTT.

This clone appeared once. The V gene is TRBV7-9, the J gene TRBJ2-5; D is undetermined. Between the trimmed V and J ends, which lost 1 base and 2 bases, there was a span of 5 bases. The CDR3 has 13 residues. Per germline, CDR1 SEHNR and CDR2 FQNEAQ (reference sequence). The CDR3: CASSLVLQETQYF. CDR3 coding DNA: TGTGCCAGCAGCTTAGTATTGCAAGAGACCCAGTACTTC.

The genes are TRBV19 and TRBJ2-1, with 7 nucleotides matching TRBD2. The J segment lost 4 bases and the V segment lost 1 base, leaving 4 bases of the junction unmatched. The CDR3 length is 15 residues. Germline lookup yields CDR1 LNHDA and CDR2 SQIVND (reference sequence). The CDR3 is CASSIGAGSYNEQFF. The CDR3 DNA sequence: TGTGCCAGTAGTATAGGAGCGGGGTCGTACAATGAGCAGTTCTTC.

The chain couples TRBV9 to TRBJ2-3; 7 bases match TRBD2. Germline V gene data show CDR1 as SGDLS and CDR2 as YYNGEE. The CDR3 totals 14 residues. Trimming cost V 4 bases and J 8 bases; bases outside gene matches: 10. The CDR3 nucleotides read TGTGCCAGCAGCCCGGACCTTTTAGCGGGTACGCAGTATTTT. Protein: CASSPDLLAGTQYF.

The genes are TRBV19 and TRBJ2-6; TRBD1 agrees at 11 bases. The CDR3 has 20 amino acids. Germline V gene sequence: CDR1 LNHDA, CDR2 SQIVND (reference sequence). Losses at the gene ends were 2 bases for V and 2 bases for J; bases not matched to a gene: 11. The CDR3 sequence is CASSIRTLGQGATGANVLTF. CDR3 coding DNA: TGTGCCAGTAGTATACGAACATTAGGACAGGGGGCTACTGGGGCCAACGTCCTGACTTTC.

The table lists this clone with a few counts. The chain links TRBV4-2 to TRBJ2-7, with 12 positions matching TRBD2. This CDR3 is built from 16 residues. CDR1 is LGHNA, CDR2 YNFKEQ, per germline. V dropped 3 bases and J dropped 4; count of bases not matched to a gene: 7. The DNA of the CDR3 is TGTGCCAGCAGCCAGTCTAGCGGGGGGGCCTCTTACGAGCAGTACTTC. Translating gives CASSQSSGGASYEQYF.

In this sample, this clone turned up once. This sequence joins TRBV18 and TRBJ2-7, with a weak D call TRBD1 (5 bases). Germline V gene lookup returns CDR1 KGHSH and CDR2 LQKENI. Trimming took 2 bases from V and 7 from J, leaving 18 bases between them. The CDR3 length is 15 residues. The CDR3 sequence: CASSPGSPRVREQYF. The CDR3 nucleotides read TGTGCCAGCTCACCAGGGTCACCCAGGGTGAGAGAGCAGTACTTC.

The chain combines TRBV11-2 with TRBJ1-6, with D uncertain. The V gene lost 1 base and the J gene lost 13 bases, with 8 bases spanning the gap. The CDR3 covers 12 residues. Germline V gene sequence: CDR1 SGHAT, CDR2 FQNNGV. The CDR3 coding sequence is TGTGCCAGCAGCTTAGGAACGGTTCCCCTCCACTTT. Protein: CASSLGTVPLHF.

The chain uses TRBV29-1 and TRBJ2-3; TRBD2 matches 8 bases. V lost 7 bases to trimming and J lost 3 bases; unmatched junction nucleotides: 6. The germline V gene encodes CDR1 SQVTM and CDR2 ANQGSEA. This CDR3 has 13 residues. The CDR3 is CSETGGGTDTQYF. The CDR3 DNA reads as TGCAGCGAGACGGGGGGGGGAACAGATACGCAGTATTTT.

J is TRBJ2-5 and V is TRBV6-1; 7 bases line up with TRBD2. Losses at the gene ends were 6 bases for V and 2 bases for J; bases not matched to a gene: 9. The CDR3 sequence is 15 residues long. Germline V gives CDR1 MNHNS, CDR2 SASEGT. CDR3 DNA sequence: TGTGCCAGCAGACCCGGGCCGGGGGGACAAGAGACCCAGTACTTC. Amino acids: CASRPGPGGQETQYF.

The rearrangement links TRBV5-1 to TRBJ2-6, with 7 bases that match TRBD1. V was pared by 5 bases and J by 2 bases, with 4 bases of the junction left unmatched. The CDR3 loop spans 15 amino acids. In germline, CDR1 is SGHRS, CDR2 YFSETQ. The CDR3 is CASSIQGAGANVLTF. CDR3 coding DNA: TGCGCCAGCAGTATTCAGGGGGCTGGGGCCAACGTCCTGACTTTC. Using reference TRBV5-1 and TRBJ2-6 for the parts outside the CDR3, the full variable domain is KAGVTQTPRYLIKTRGQQVTLSCSPISGHRSVSWYQQTPGQGLQFLFEYFSETQRNKGNFPGRFSGRQFSNSRSEMNVSTLELGDSALYLCASSIQGAGANVLTFGAGSRLTVL.

This clone appeared a single time. V usage is TRBV29-1 and J usage is TRBJ2-7, with a tentative D call TRBD2 (5 bases). The CDR3 spans 13 residues. Trimming took 2 bases from V and 2 from J, leaving 10 bases between them. The germline CDR1 and CDR2 sequences are SQVTM and ANQGSEA. DNA of the CDR3: TGCAGCGTTGAAACGGGGTCGCCCTACGAGCAGTACTTC. Protein sequence: CSVETGSPYEQYF.

This chain links TRBV7-8 with TRBJ2-5; D call uncertain. V was trimmed by 1 base and J by 2 bases, leaving 14 bases between them. The CDR3 spans 16 residues. In germline, CDR1 is SGHVS, CDR2 FQNEAQ. The CDR3 DNA reads TGTGCCAGCAGCTTAGAAAGGCGCCAGGTACAAGAGACCCAGTACTTC. Protein sequence: CASSLERRQVQETQYF.

By share, this clone ranks as large (0.1 to 1%). The CDR3 region is CASRASGSDEQYF. The CDR3 DNA is TGTGCCAGCAGGGCTAGCGGGAGCGACGAGCAGTACTTC. This chain connects TRBV11-3 to TRBJ2-7; 10 nucleotides align to TRBD2. Germline assignment: CDR1 SGHNT and CDR2 YENEEA. The CDR3 consists of 13 residues. Trimming took 6 bases from V and 5 from J; bases not matched to a gene: 4.